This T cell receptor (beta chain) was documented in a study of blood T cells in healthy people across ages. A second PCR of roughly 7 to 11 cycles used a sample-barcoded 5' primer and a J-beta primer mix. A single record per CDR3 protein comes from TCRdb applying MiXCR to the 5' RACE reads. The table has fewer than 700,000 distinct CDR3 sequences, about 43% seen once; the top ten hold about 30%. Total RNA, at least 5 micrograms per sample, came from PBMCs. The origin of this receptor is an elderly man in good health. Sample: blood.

The CDR3 protein is CASRTTGGGKLFF. In DNA form, the CDR3 reads TGTGCCAGCAGGACCACCGGAGGGGGAAAACTGTTTTTT. This chain joins TRBV6-2 or TRBV6-3 and TRBJ1-4; the D gene is possibly TRBD1 (6 bases). V dropped 6 bases and J dropped 10 bases, with 15 bases sitting between them. Germline CDR1 and CDR2: MNHEY and SVGEGT. The CDR3 totals 13 residues.